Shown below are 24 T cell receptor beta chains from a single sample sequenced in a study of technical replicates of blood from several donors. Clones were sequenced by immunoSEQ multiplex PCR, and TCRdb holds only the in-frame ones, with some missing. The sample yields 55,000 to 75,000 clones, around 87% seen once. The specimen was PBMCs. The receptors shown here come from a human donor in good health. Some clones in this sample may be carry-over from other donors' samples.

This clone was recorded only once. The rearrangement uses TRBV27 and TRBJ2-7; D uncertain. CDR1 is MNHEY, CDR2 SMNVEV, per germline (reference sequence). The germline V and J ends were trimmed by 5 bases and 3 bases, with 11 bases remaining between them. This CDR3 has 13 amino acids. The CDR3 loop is CASSLRVLYEQYF. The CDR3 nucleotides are TGTGCCAGCAGTCTCCGGGTCCTCTACGAGCAGTACTTC.

Written as DNA, the CDR3 is TGTGCCAGCAGTTACTCGAGGGGGGGCTCCTACGAGCAGTACTTC. Translated, it gives CASSYSRGGSYEQYF. J is TRBJ2-7 and V is TRBV6-5; TRBD2 is a possible D gene (7 bases). This CDR3 contains 15 residues. Trimming cost V 0 bases and J 0 bases, with 9 bases left between them. Germline CDR1 MNHEY, CDR2 SVGAGI.

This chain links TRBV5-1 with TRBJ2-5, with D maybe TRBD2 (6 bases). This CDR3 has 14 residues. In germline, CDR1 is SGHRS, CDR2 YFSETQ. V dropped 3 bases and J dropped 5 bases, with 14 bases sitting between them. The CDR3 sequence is CASSSLWGEETQYF. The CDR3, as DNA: TGCGCCAGCAGCTCCCTGTGGGGGGAGGAGACCCAGTACTTC.

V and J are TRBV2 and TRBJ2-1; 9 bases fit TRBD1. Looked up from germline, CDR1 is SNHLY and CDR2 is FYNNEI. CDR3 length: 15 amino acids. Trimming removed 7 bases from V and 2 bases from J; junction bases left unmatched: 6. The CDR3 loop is CASKMGQGPYNEQFF. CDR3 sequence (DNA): TGTGCCAGCAAAATGGGACAGGGTCCCTACAATGAGCAGTTCTTC.

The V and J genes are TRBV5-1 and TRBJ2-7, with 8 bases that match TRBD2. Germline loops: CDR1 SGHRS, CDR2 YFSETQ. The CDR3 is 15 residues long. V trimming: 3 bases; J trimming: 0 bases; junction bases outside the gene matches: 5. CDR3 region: CASSSLAVSSYEQYF. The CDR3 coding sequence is TGCGCCAGCAGCTCACTAGCGGTATCCTCCTACGAGCAGTACTTC.

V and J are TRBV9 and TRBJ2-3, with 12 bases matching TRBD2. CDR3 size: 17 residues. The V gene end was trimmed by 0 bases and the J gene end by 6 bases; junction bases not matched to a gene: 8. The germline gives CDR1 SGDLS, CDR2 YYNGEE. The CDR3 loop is CASSVVGGTSGPDTQYF. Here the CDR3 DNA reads TGTGCCAGCAGCGTAGTGGGGGGGACTAGCGGGCCGGATACGCAGTATTTT.

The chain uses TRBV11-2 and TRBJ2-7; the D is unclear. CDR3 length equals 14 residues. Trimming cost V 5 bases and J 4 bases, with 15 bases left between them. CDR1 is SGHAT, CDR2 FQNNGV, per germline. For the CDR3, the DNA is TGTGCCAGCAGCCCACCCTGGAGCAGATACGAGCAGTACTTC. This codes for CASSPPWSRYEQYF.

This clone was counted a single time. The CDR3 bases are TGCGCCAGCAGCTTGGGTAGGGGACAAGCAGATACGCAGTATTTT. It encodes CASSLGRGQADTQYF. V usage is TRBV5-1 and J usage is TRBJ2-3; D might be TRBD1 (6 bases). Germline V lookup: CDR1 SGHRS, CDR2 YFSETQ. Trimming left V 0 bases short and J 4 bases short, with 12 bases between. This CDR3 has 15 residues.

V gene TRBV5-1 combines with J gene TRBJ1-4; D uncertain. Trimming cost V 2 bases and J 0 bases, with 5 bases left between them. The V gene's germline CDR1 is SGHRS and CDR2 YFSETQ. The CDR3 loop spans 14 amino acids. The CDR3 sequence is CASSLSATNEKLFF. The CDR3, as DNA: TGCGCCAGCAGCTTAAGCGCAACTAATGAAAAACTGTTTTTT.

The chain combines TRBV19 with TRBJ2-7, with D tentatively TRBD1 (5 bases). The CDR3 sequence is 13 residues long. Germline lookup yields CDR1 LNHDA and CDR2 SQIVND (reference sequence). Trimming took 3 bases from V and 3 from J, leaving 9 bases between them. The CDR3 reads CASSIPGYYEQYF. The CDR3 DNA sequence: TGTGCCAGTAGTATCCCAGGGTACTACGAGCAGTACTTC.

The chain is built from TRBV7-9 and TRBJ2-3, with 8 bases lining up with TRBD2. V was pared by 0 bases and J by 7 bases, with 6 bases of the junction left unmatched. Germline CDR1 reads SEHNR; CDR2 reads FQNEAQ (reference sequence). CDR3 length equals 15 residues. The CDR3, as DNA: TGTGCCAGCAGCTTAGCTCTAGCGGGCGGAAATACGCAGTATTTT. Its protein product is CASSLALAGGNTQYF.

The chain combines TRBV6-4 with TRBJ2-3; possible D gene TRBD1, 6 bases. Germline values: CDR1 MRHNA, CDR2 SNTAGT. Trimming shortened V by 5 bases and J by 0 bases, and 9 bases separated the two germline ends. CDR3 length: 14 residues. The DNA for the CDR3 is TGTGCCAGCAGTACAGGGCCAAGCACAGATACGCAGTATTTT. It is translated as CASSTGPSTDTQYF.

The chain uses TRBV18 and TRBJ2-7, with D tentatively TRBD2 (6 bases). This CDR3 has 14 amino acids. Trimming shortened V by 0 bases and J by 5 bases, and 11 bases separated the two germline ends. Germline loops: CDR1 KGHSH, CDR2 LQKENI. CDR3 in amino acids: CASSPPGLRNEQYF. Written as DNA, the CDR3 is TGTGCCAGCTCACCACCGGGACTCCGGAACGAGCAGTACTTC.

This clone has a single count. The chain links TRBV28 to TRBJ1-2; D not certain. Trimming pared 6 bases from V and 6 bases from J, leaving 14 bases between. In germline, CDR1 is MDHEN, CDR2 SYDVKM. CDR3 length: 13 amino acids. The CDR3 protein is CASSSGSGDGYTF. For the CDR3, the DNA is TGTGCCAGCAGCTCCGGGTCCGGGGATGGCTACACCTTC.

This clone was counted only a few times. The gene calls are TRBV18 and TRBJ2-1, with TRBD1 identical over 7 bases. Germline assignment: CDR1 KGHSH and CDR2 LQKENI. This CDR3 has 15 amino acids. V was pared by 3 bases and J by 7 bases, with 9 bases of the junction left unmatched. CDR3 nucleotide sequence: TGTGCCAGCTCACCGGGACAGAACACCTTTAATGAGCAGTTCTTC. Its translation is CASSPGQNTFNEQFF.

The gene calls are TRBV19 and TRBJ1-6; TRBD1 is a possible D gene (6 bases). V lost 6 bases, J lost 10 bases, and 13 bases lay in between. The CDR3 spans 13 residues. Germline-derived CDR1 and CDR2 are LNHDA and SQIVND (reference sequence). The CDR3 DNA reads TGTGCCAGTAGCAGGACAGAACGCTCACCCCTCCACTTT. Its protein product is CASSRTERSPLHF.

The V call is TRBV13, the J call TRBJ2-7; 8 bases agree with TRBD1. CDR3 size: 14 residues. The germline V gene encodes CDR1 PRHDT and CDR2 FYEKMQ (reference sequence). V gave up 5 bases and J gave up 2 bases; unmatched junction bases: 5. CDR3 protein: CASSPQTGAYEQYF. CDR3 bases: TGTGCCAGCAGCCCTCAGACAGGGGCCTACGAGCAGTACTTC.

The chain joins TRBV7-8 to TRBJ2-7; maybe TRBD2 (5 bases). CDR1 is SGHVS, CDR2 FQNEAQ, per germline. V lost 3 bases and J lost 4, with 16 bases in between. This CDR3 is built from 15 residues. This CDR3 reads CASSLSGVDVYEQYF. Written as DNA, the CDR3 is TGTGCCAGCAGCTTGAGCGGAGTCGATGTGTACGAGCAGTACTTC.

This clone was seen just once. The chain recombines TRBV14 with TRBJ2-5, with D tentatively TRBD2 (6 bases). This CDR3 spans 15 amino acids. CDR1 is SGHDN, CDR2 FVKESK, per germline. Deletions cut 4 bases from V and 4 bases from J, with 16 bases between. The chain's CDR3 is CASSRSGLGRETQYF. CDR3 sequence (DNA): TGTGCCAGCAGCCGATCGGGACTGGGGAGAGAGACCCAGTACTTC.

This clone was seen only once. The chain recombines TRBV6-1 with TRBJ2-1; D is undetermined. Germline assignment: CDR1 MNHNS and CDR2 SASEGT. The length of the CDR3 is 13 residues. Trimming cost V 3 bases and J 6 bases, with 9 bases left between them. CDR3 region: CASSETLLNEQFF. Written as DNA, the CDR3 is TGTGCCAGCAGTGAGACACTCCTCAATGAGCAGTTCTTC.

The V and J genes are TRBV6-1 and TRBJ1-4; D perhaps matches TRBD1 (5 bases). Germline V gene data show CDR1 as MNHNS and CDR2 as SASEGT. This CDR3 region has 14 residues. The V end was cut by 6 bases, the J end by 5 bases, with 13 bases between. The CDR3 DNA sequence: TGTGCCAGCAGATCCGGGGACTGGAATGAAAAACTGTTTTTT. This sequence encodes CASRSGDWNEKLFF.

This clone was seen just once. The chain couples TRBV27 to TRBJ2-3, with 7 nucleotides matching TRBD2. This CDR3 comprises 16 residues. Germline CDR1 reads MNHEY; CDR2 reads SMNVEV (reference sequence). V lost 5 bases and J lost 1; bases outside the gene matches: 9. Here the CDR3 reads CASSEQRDYGTDTQYF. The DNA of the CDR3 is TGTGCCAGCAGTGAACAGCGGGACTACGGCACAGATACGCAGTATTTT.

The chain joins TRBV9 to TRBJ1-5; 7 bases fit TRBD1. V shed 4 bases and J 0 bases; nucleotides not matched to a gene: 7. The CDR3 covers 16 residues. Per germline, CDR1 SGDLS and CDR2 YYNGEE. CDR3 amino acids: CASSSGTVNSNQPQHF. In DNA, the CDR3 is TGTGCCAGCAGCTCAGGGACAGTCAATAGCAATCAGCCCCAGCATTTT.

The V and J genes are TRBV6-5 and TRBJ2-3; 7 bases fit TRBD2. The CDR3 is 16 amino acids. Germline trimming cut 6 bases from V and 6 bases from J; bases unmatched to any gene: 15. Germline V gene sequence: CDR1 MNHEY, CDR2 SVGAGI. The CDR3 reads CASSYTPEGRGDTQYF. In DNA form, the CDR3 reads TGTGCCAGCAGCTACACGCCGGAGGGGCGGGGGGATACGCAGTATTTT.